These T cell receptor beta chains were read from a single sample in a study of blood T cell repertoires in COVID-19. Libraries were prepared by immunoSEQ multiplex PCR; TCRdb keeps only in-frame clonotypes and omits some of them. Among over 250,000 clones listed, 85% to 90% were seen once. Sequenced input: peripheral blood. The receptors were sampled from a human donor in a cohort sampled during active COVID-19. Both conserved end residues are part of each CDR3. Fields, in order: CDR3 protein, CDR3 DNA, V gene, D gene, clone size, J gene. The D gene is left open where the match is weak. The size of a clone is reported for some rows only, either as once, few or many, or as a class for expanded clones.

CASSEGWAGGRPQHF | TGTGCCAGCAGTGAAGGGTGGGCCGGGGGTCGGCCCCAGCATTTT | TRBV2 | - | - | TRBJ1-5
CASKSGTGTYGYTF | TGTGCCAGCAAATCCGGGACAGGGACCTATGGCTACACCTTC | TRBV2 | TRBD1 | - | TRBJ1-2
CASTRDRGDGYTF | TGTGCCAGCACCCGGGACAGGGGGGATGGCTACACCTTC | TRBV12-3/TRBV12-4 | TRBD1 | - | TRBJ1-2
CASSSPTEYQETQYF | TGTGCCAGCAGCTCCCCGACAGAGTACCAAGAGACCCAGTACTTC | TRBV5-4 | - | - | TRBJ2-5
CASSLWGRGTDTQYF | TGCGCCAGCAGCTTATGGGGGAGGGGCACAGATACGCAGTATTTT | TRBV5-1 | TRBD2 | - | TRBJ2-3
CASSFRWTGANTEAFF | TGTGCCAGCAGTTTCCGGTGGACAGGCGCAAACACTGAAGCTTTCTTT | TRBV27 | TRBD1 | - | TRBJ1-1
CATSGLAGRVNEQFF | TGTGCCACCAGCGGACTAGCGGGCAGGGTTAATGAGCAGTTCTTC | TRBV15 | TRBD2 | - | TRBJ2-1
CASSEVKGGGYTF | TGTGCCAGCAGTGAAGTTAAAGGGGGCGGCTACACCTTC | TRBV2 | TRBD1 | once | TRBJ1-2
CASSYRTGGNEQFF | TGTGCCAGCAGTTACCGGACAGGGGGCAATGAGCAGTTCTTC | TRBV6-5 | TRBD1 | - | TRBJ2-1
CASSHNNAPYEQYF | TGTGCCAGCAGCCACAATAACGCACCCTACGAGCAGTACTTC | TRBV13 | - | once | TRBJ2-7
CASSLGDRGRGGELFF | TGTGCCAGCAGCTTAGGGGACAGGGGGCGCGGCGGGGAGCTGTTTTTT | TRBV11-3 | TRBD1 | - | TRBJ2-2
CASSYPGTNNEQFF | TGTGCCAGCAGTTACCCTGGGACTAATAATGAGCAGTTCTTC | TRBV6-5 | TRBD2 | - | TRBJ2-1
CASSRQLPYEQYF | TGTGCCAGCAGTCGACAGCTTCCCTACGAGCAGTACTTC | TRBV6-2/TRBV6-3 | - | - | TRBJ2-7
CASSWGVSGEQYF | TGTGCCAGCAGTTGGGGGGTTTCTGGCGAGCAGTACTTC | TRBV12-3/TRBV12-4 | - | - | TRBJ2-7
CASSRGGTGELFF | TGTGCCAGCAGCCGCGGTGGGACCGGGGAGCTGTTTTTT | TRBV2 | - | once | TRBJ2-2
CASSLWTSETQYF | TGTGCCAGCAGCTTGTGGACATCAGAGACCCAGTACTTC | TRBV5-6 | - | - | TRBJ2-5
CASSQGQMSYNEQFF | TGTGCCAGCTCACAGGGACAGATGTCCTACAATGAGCAGTTCTTC | TRBV18 | TRBD1 | - | TRBJ2-1
CASSWGGSYNEQFF | TGTGCCAGCAGCTGGGGAGGGTCCTACAATGAGCAGTTCTTC | TRBV7-9 | TRBD2 | few | TRBJ2-1
CASSLREELFF | TGTGCCAGCAGCCTACGGGAGGAACTGTTTTTT | TRBV7-9 | - | once | TRBJ1-4
CASSSLYNEQFF | TGTGCCAGCAGTTCACTTTACAATGAGCAGTTCTTC | TRBV27 | - | few | TRBJ2-1
CASSPQGNTEAFF | TGTGCCAGCAGCCCCCAGGGGAACACTGAAGCTTTCTTT | TRBV3-1/TRBV3-2 | - | - | TRBJ1-1
CASSSPTSRWNGEQFF | TGTGCCAGCAGCTCCCCGACTAGTAGGTGGAATGGCGAGCAGTTCTTC | TRBV5-6 | - | once | TRBJ2-1
CASSLDGQGNQPQHF | TGCGCCAGCAGCTTGGACGGTCAGGGTAATCAGCCCCAGCATTTT | TRBV5-1 | - | - | TRBJ1-5
CASSYSNTGGSTEAFF | TGTGCCAGCAGTTACTCGAATACCGGGGGGAGCACTGAAGCTTTCTTT | TRBV6-5 | - | once | TRBJ1-1
CASSQDGQEQYF | TGCGCCAGCAGCCAAGATGGACAGGAGCAGTACTTC | TRBV4-1 | - | - | TRBJ2-7
CAWSGLRRGQSQYF | TGTGCCTGGAGTGGGCTACGCAGAGGGCAAAGCCAGTACTTC | TRBV30 | - | - | TRBJ2-7
CASTSGRGTGSGELFF | TGTGCCAGCACCTCGGGTCGCGGGACAGGGTCCGGGGAGCTGTTTTTT | TRBV7-9 | TRBD1 | - | TRBJ2-2
CASSLDFRGISGETQYF | TGTGCCAGCAGCTTAGATTTTAGGGGTATTTCGGGAGAGACCCAGTACTTC | TRBV11-3 | - | - | TRBJ2-5
CASSYFGRAEDTQYF | TGTGCCAGCAGTTACTTCGGGAGGGCCGAGGATACGCAGTATTTT | TRBV6-5 | TRBD2 | - | TRBJ2-3
CASSVGLAGINEQFF | TGTGCCAGCAGCGTAGGGTTAGCGGGAATCAATGAGCAGTTCTTC | TRBV9 | TRBD2 | - | TRBJ2-1
CASSEFPVPTSGANVLTF | TGTGCCAGCAGTGAATTTCCGGTGCCAACTTCTGGGGCCAACGTCCTGACTTTC | TRBV6-1 | - | - | TRBJ2-6